This entry lists 29 T cell receptor beta chains sequenced from one sample in a study of radiotherapy plus CTLA-4 blockade in lung cancer. Sequencing was performed with immunoSEQ multiplex PCR; in TCRdb, only in-frame clones are kept and a portion is missing. This repertoire shows about 120,000 clones, about 77% found once; its top ten account for approximately 5%. The sequencing used peripheral blood, collected from a patient treated with radiotherapy plus ipilimumab. Receptors originate from a human donor with non-small cell lung cancer who had a partial response to radiotherapy plus ipilimumab.

V gene TRBV7-2 combines with J gene TRBJ2-4; 8 positions match TRBD2. Losses at the gene ends were 5 bases for V and 12 bases for J; bases not matched to a gene: 12. Germline V gives CDR1 SGHTA, CDR2 FQGNSA. CDR3 size: 14 residues. The CDR3 DNA sequence: TGTGCCAGCAGCCCAATTACGACTAGCGATACTCAGTACTTC. Translating it yields CASSPITTSDTQYF.

This clone was seen only once. V and J are TRBV7-2 and TRBJ1-2; 8 bases are shared with TRBD1. V shed 4 bases and J 4 bases; nucleotides not matched to a gene: 2. The germline CDR1 and CDR2 sequences are SGHTA and FQGNSA. This CDR3 is built from 13 residues. The CDR3 nucleotides are TGTGCCAGCAGCTCAACAGGGGGCTATGGCTACACCTTC. Translation gives CASSSTGGYGYTF.

J is TRBJ1-4 and V is TRBV10-3; D might be TRBD1 (6 bases). V shed 3 bases and J shed 7 bases, with 12 bases lying between them. Germline-derived CDR1 and CDR2 are ENHRY and SYGVKD. CDR3 length: 14 amino acids. The DNA for the CDR3 is TGTGCCATCAGTGAATGGGACACGACTGAAAAACTGTTTTTT. Protein sequence: CAISEWDTTEKLFF.

This sequence joins TRBV6-4 and TRBJ2-1; tentatively, D is TRBD1 (6 bases). Trimming cost V 2 bases and J 2 bases, with 13 bases left between them. Per germline, CDR1 MRHNA and CDR2 SNTAGT. The CDR3 loop spans 16 amino acids. CDR3: CASSDNWDTTYNEQFF. The CDR3 DNA sequence: TGTGCCAGCAGTGACAACTGGGACACTACCTACAATGAGCAGTTCTTC.

V and J are TRBV5-5 and TRBJ1-4; D is uncertain. Trimming stripped 2 bases from V and 1 base from J, with 9 bases between. CDR3 size: 15 residues. Germline lookup yields CDR1 SGHKS and CDR2 YYEKEE (reference sequence). CDR3 bases: TGTGCCAGCAGCTTTTACGGGGAAACTAATGAAAAACTGTTTTTT. Encoded protein: CASSFYGETNEKLFF.

The V call is TRBV4-3, the J call TRBJ2-7; the match to TRBD2 covers 10 bases. This CDR3 is 19 amino acids long. Germline CDR1 is LGHNA and CDR2 is YSLEER. Trimming took 11 bases from V and 0 from J; bases not matched to a gene: 22. The CDR3 protein is CAGGGVNSGRFLSSYEQYV. The CDR3 region has the DNA TGCGCCGGGGGGGGAGTGAATAGCGGGAGGTTCCTGAGCTCCTACGAGCAGTACGTC.

The V and J genes are TRBV14 and TRBJ1-2, with no clear D. CDR3 size: 18 residues. The V and J ends lost 0 bases and 0 bases respectively, with 17 bases between them. Germline loops: CDR1 SGHDN, CDR2 FVKESK. The CDR3 DNA follows: TGTGCCAGCAGCCAAGATCCAGGTTCGGCTGTCCCTAACTATGGCTACACCTTC. As protein: CASSQDPGSAVPNYGYTF.

The chain combines TRBV18 with TRBJ2-1, with 7 bases that match TRBD2. Germline CDR1 KGHSH, CDR2 LQKENI. J gave up 2 bases and V 5 bases, and 12 bases lay outside the gene matches. The CDR3 extends over 17 amino acids. The CDR3 protein is CASSSTGTTTPYNEQFF. The CDR3 coding sequence is TGTGCCAGCTCATCAACCGGGACTACAACCCCCTACAATGAGCAGTTCTTC.

CDR3 DNA sequence: TGCGCCAGCAGCTTGGGGACAGAGCTCACAGATACGCAGTATTTT. This sequence encodes CASSLGTELTDTQYF. The rearrangement uses TRBV5-1 and TRBJ2-3; D is perhaps TRBD1 (6 bases). The CDR3 has 15 residues. The germline CDR1 and CDR2 sequences are SGHRS and YFSETQ. V lost 0 bases and J 2 bases, leaving 10 bases between the germline ends.

This sequence joins TRBV7-2 and TRBJ2-7, with 9 bases matching TRBD1. The germline gives CDR1 SGHTA, CDR2 FQGNSA. The CDR3 runs 14 residues. V dropped 2 bases and J dropped 7; count of bases not matched to a gene: 6. The CDR3 here is CASSLRDRVGEQYF. In DNA, the CDR3 is TGTGCCAGCAGCTTAAGGGACAGGGTGGGGGAGCAGTACTTC.

J is TRBJ2-2 and V is TRBV7-9; 8 bases line up with TRBD1. Trimming took 9 bases from V and 1 from J; bases not matched to a gene: 4. The CDR3 length is 14 residues. Germline-derived CDR1 and CDR2 are SEHNR and FQNEAQ (reference sequence). Here the CDR3 DNA reads TGTGCCAGATCCGGGACAGGGAACACCGGGGAGCTGTTTTTT. Translation gives CARSGTGNTGELFF. Filled out from reference TRBV7-9 and TRBJ2-2, the complete variable domain reads DTGVSQNPRHKITKRGQNVTFRCDPISEHNRLYWYRQTLGQGPEFLTYFQNEAQLEKSRLLSDRFSAERPKGSFSTLEIQRTEQGDSAMYLCARSGTGNTGELFFGEGSRLTVL.

V and J are TRBV10-2 and TRBJ2-7, with 7 bases identical to TRBD1. Germline V gene lookup returns CDR1 WSHSY and CDR2 SAAADI. The CDR3 covers 14 residues. V dropped 8 bases and J dropped 2; count of bases not matched to a gene: 9. Here the CDR3 reads CASQPLDRAYEQYV. DNA of the CDR3: TGCGCCAGCCAACCCCTCGACAGGGCCTACGAGCAGTACGTC.

This clone was counted a single time. This chain joins TRBV2 and TRBJ2-1, with a tentative D call TRBD2 (6 bases). From germline, CDR1 is SNHLY and CDR2 FYNNEI. The CDR3 consists of 14 residues. Trimming stripped 8 bases from V and 5 bases from J, with 16 bases between. CDR3 DNA sequence: TGTGCCAGCTCACGGGAGAATAGGAACAATGAGCAGTTCTTC. Translation gives CASSRENRNNEQFF. Variable domain in full (rest from reference TRBV2 and TRBJ2-1): EPEVTQTPSHQVTQMGQEVILRCVPISNHLYFYWYRQILGQKVEFLVSFYNNEISEKSEIFDDQFSVERPDGSNFTLKIRSTKLEDSAMYFCASSRENRNNEQFFGPGTRLTVL.

Within the sample, this clone is medium-sized. The chain uses TRBV6-5 and TRBJ2-5, with D tentatively TRBD2 (5 bases). Between the trimmed V and J ends, which lost 6 bases and 1 base, there was a span of 15 bases. From germline, CDR1 is MNHEY and CDR2 SVGAGI. This CDR3 is 15 amino acids long. CDR3 nucleotide sequence: TGTGCCAGCAGGAGGGATGGACGGTTCCAAGAGACCCAGTACTTC. Translating it yields CASRRDGRFQETQYF.

This chain connects TRBV10-1 to TRBJ2-2; a weak D match, TRBD2 (6 bases). The germline V gene encodes CDR1 WNHNN and CDR2 SYGVQD (reference sequence). Trimming shortened V by 6 bases and J by 6 bases, and 11 bases separated the two germline ends. The CDR3 runs 13 residues. The CDR3 coding sequence is TGCGCCAGCAGATCGGGAGTTTCCGGGGAGCTGTTTTTT. This encodes CASRSGVSGELFF.

The V and J genes are TRBV18 and TRBJ2-7, with 10 bases identical to TRBD1. This CDR3 comprises 17 residues. Trimming took 3 bases from V and 0 from J; bases not matched to a gene: 8. CDR1 is KGHSH and CDR2 is LQKENI in the germline V gene. In DNA, the CDR3 is TGTGCCAGCTCACCCAAACCCCGACAGGGGGCCTCCTACGAGCAGTACGTC. This encodes CASSPKPRQGASYEQYV.

The chain joins TRBV27 to TRBJ1-2; D gene unclear. CDR3 length: 14 amino acids. Trimming left V 8 bases short and J 4 bases short, with 17 bases between. CDR1 is MNHEY and CDR2 is SMNVEV in the germline V gene (reference sequence). As DNA, the CDR3 is TGTGCCAGCGCTTTCAGGCAAAACGGCTATGGCTACACCTTC. It is translated as CASAFRQNGYGYTF.

This clone was found a few times. The genes are TRBV11-2 and TRBJ2-7; 9 bases are shared with TRBD2. J lost 7 bases, V lost 3 bases, and 7 bases had no gene match. The germline V gene has CDR1 SGHAT and CDR2 FQNNGV. The CDR3 is 14 amino acids. The CDR3 loop reads CASSLGREGREQYF. In DNA form, the CDR3 reads TGTGCCAGCAGCTTGGGGCGGGAGGGTAGAGAGCAGTACTTC.

This clone was seen only a few times. The chain has TRBV5-4 and TRBJ1-2; D might be TRBD1 (5 bases). Germline CDR1 reads SGHNT; CDR2 reads YYREEE (reference sequence). Trimming removed 4 bases at V and 4 bases at J, with 11 bases between. There are 13 residues in the CDR3. CDR3 nucleotides: TGTGCCAGCAGCGAACCGGGGGGCTATGGCTACACCTTC. Its translation is CASSEPGGYGYTF.

This clone was recorded once. Other DNA variants within this sample encode the same CDR3. The CDR3 sequence is CASLRTGGTYTEAFF. The CDR3 DNA is TGTGCCAGTCTTCGGACAGGTGGAACCTACACTGAAGCTTTCTTT. This chain joins TRBV27 and TRBJ1-1, with TRBD1 matching over 7 bases. Trimming took 9 bases from V and 3 from J; bases not matched to a gene: 13. The CDR3 is 15 amino acids. The germline V gene encodes CDR1 MNHEY and CDR2 SMNVEV (reference sequence).

V and J are TRBV11-3 and TRBJ2-5, with D possibly being TRBD2 (5 bases). Germline values: CDR1 SGHNT, CDR2 YENEEA. The length of the CDR3 is 15 residues. The V and J ends lost 4 bases and 1 base respectively, with 13 bases between them. CDR3 residues: CASSSALSGQETQYF. The CDR3 bases are TGTGCCAGCAGCTCTGCTCTGAGCGGCCAAGAGACCCAGTACTTC.

This rearrangement joins TRBV5-1 to TRBJ1-3; D call uncertain. Deletions cut 0 bases from V and 0 bases from J, with 13 bases between. The CDR3 has 17 residues. In germline, CDR1 is SGHRS, CDR2 YFSETQ. Here the CDR3 DNA reads TGCGCCAGCAGCTTGGATTCCCAGTCGTACTCTGGAAACACCATATATTTT. Protein: CASSLDSQSYSGNTIYF.

The chain combines TRBV5-1 with TRBJ1-6, with D hard to call. CDR3 length: 15 residues. Trimming took 0 bases from V and 6 from J, leaving 10 bases between them. Germline CDR1 reads SGHRS; CDR2 reads YFSETQ. CDR3 nucleotides: TGCGCCAGCAGCTTGGATGGGCTTAGTAATTCACCCCTCCACTTT. It codes for CASSLDGLSNSPLHF. The full variable domain, its missing parts supplied by reference TRBV5-1 and TRBJ1-6, is KAGVTQTPRYLIKTRGQQVTLSCSPISGHRSVSWYQQTPGQGLQFLFEYFSETQRNKGNFPGRFSGRQFSNSRSEMNVSTLELGDSALYLCASSLDGLSNSPLHFGNGTRLTVT.

CDR3 sequence reads: CASSPETGGETEAFF. The CDR3 DNA reads as TGTGCCAGCAGCCCCGAGACAGGGGGCGAAACTGAAGCTTTCTTT. The chain employs TRBV7-9 and TRBJ1-1; 10 bases agree with TRBD1. Germline V gene lookup returns CDR1 SEHNR and CDR2 FQNEAQ (reference sequence). The V gene end was trimmed by 5 bases and the J gene end by 5 bases; junction bases not matched to a gene: 8. The CDR3 spans 15 residues. Together with reference TRBV7-9 and TRBJ1-1, the CDR3 gives the full variable domain: DTGVSQNPRHKITKRGQNVTFRCDPISEHNRLYWYRQTLGQGPEFLTYFQNEAQLEKSRLLSDRFSAERPKGSFSTLEIQRTEQGDSAMYLCASSPETGGETEAFFGQGTRLTVV.

V is TRBV5-1 and J is TRBJ2-3; 13 nucleotides line up with TRBD2. The V gene's germline CDR1 is SGHRS and CDR2 YFSETQ. The CDR3 loop spans 16 amino acids. Trimming took 0 bases from V and 4 from J; bases not matched to a gene: 2. The CDR3 DNA reads TGCGCCAGCAGCTTGGGGACTAGCGGGAGTTCAGATACGCAGTATTTT. This gives the protein CASSLGTSGSSDTQYF.

The chain combines TRBV19 with TRBJ1-1; D not resolved. This CDR3 region has 14 residues. V lost 1 base and J lost 5, with 11 bases in between. Germline CDR1 and CDR2: LNHDA and SQIVND (reference sequence). The DNA for the CDR3 is TGTGCCAGTAGTATAGCCCGGGGTTGGACTGAAGCTTTCTTT. It encodes CASSIARGWTEAFF.

This clone came up a few times. The J gene is TRBJ1-2, the V gene TRBV28, with D possibly matching TRBD1 (6 bases). This CDR3 region has 13 residues. Trimming removed 7 bases from V and 9 bases from J, with 18 bases in between. Germline CDR1 MDHEN, CDR2 SYDVKM. CDR3 sequence (DNA): TGTGCCAGCAAAACCTCCGGGACACCCCGCTACACCTTC. Residues: CASKTSGTPRYTF.

In DNA, the CDR3 is TGCGCCAGCAGCCAGGACAGTCCTCATAGCAATCAGCCCCAGCATTTT. Its protein product is CASSQDSPHSNQPQHF. V gene TRBV4-1 combines with J gene TRBJ1-5; D may be TRBD1 (6 bases). This CDR3 contains 16 residues. The germline V gene encodes CDR1 MGHRA and CDR2 YSYEKL. V was shortened by 3 bases and J by 0 bases, with 12 bases between the two germline ends.

CDR3 nucleotide sequence: TGTGCCAGCAGTTGGGGACTAGAGGCTGGAAACACCATATATTTT. Its protein product is CASSWGLEAGNTIYF. The rearrangement joins TRBV5-6 to TRBJ1-3, with D perhaps TRBD1 (5 bases). CDR1 and CDR2 from the germline V gene are SGHDT and YYEEEE. CDR3 length equals 15 residues. V lost 5 bases to trimming and J lost 2 bases, with 14 bases between them. The full variable domain, in which reference TRBV5-6 and TRBJ1-3 provide the parts outside the CDR3, is DAGVTQSPTHLIKTRGQQVTLRCSPKSGHDTVSWYQQALGQGPQFIFQYYEEEERQRGNFPDRFSGHQFPNYSSELNVNALLLGDSALYLCASSWGLEAGNTIYFGEGSWLTVV.